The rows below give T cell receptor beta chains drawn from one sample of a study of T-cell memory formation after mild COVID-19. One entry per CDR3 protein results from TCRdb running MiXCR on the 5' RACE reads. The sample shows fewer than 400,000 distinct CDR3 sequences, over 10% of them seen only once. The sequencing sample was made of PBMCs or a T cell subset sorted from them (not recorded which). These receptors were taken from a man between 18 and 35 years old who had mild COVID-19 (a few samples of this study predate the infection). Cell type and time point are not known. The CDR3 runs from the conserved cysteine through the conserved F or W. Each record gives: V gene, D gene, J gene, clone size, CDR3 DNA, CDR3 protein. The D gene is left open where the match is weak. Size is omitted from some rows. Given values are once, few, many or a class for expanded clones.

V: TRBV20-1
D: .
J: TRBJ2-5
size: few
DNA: TGCAGTGCTAGCCCCCGTCGGAGACAAGAGACCCAGTACTTC
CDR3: CSASPRRRQETQYF

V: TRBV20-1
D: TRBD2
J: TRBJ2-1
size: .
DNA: TGCAGTGCTAGAGACAGCGGGGGGTGGAATGAGCAGTTCTTC
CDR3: CSARDSGGWNEQFF

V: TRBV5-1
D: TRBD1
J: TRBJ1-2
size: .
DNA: TGCGCCAGCAGCATGCGACAGGGGGGAATCTATGGCTACACCTTC
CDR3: CASSMRQGGIYGYTF

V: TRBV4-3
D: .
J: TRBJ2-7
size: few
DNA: TGCGCCAGCAGCCAAGGGCTACAGGGACACTACGAGCAGTACTTC
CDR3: CASSQGLQGHYEQYF

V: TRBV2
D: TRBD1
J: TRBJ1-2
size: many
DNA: TGTGCCAGCCTTTATTTGGGACAGAGCTATGGCTACACCTTC
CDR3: CASLYLGQSYGYTF

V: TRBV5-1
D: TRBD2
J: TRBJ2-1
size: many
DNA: TGCGCCAGCAGCGCCTTCTCCCTAACTAGCGGGGGGTACAATGAGCAGTTCTTC
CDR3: CASSAFSLTSGGYNEQFF

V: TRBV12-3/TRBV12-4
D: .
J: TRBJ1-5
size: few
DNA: TGTGCCAGCCGCTCCCGGGACCCAGATCAGCCCCAGCATTTT
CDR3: CASRSRDPDQPQHF

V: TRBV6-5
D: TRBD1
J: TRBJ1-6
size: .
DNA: TGTGCCAGCAGTTACTCTACAGGGGGCGGGTATTCACCCCTCCACTTT
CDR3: CASSYSTGGGYSPLHF

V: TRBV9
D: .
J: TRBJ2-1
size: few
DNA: TGTGCCAGCAGCGGAGTCCCCGGGACGTTGGAGCAGTTCTTC
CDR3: CASSGVPGTLEQFF

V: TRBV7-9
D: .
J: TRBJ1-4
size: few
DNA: TGTGCCAGCAGCCTTCAACAGGGTCTTTTGGGCGAAAAACTGTTTTTT
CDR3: CASSLQQGLLGEKLFF

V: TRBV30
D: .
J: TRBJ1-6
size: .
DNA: TGTGCCTGGAGTCCGGACGACAATTCACCCCTCCACTTT
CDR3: CAWSPDDNSPLHF

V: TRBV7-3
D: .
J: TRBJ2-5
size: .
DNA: TGTGCCAGCAGCTCATGGGGGGGGGCTCAAGAGACCCAGTACTTC
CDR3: CASSSWGGAQETQYF

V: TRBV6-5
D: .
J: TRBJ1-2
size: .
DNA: TGTGCCAGCACCGGGGGGGGGGAGTACGCCTACACCTTC
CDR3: CASTGGGEYAYTF

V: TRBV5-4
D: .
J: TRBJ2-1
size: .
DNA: TGTGCCAGCAGCCCTATCCAAACTAAGGAGGATGAGCAGTTCTTC
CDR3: CASSPIQTKEDEQFF

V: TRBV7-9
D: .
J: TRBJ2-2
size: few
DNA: TGTGCCAGCAGCTTAGCGCTAAAGGAGCTGTTTTTT
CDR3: CASSLALKELFF

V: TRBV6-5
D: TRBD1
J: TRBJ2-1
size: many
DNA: TGTGCCAGCAGTTACTCGAATTACAGGGGCGATGAGCAGTTCTTC
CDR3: CASSYSNYRGDEQFF

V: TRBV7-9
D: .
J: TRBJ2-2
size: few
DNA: TGTGCCAGCAGCGTGACCAGGGGGGGCACCGGGGAGCTGTTTTTT
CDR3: CASSVTRGGTGELFF